The 18 T cell receptor beta chains listed next were all sequenced from one sample in a study of shared clonotypes between healthy human individuals. Generated by immunoSEQ multiplex PCR, the TCRdb table keeps only in-frame clones and is missing some. The sample contains about 1 million clones, roughly 70% of which appear only once. Sequencing was done on a sample of memory CD4+ T cells sorted from blood. Stated subset: CD45RA-negative fraction. All receptors come from a man younger than 35 in good health.

This chain links TRBV27 with TRBJ2-1; 9 positions match TRBD2. V trimming: 4 bases; J trimming: 6 bases; junction bases outside the gene matches: 10. The CDR3 length is 16 residues. Per germline, CDR1 MNHEY and CDR2 SMNVEV (reference sequence). CDR3 DNA sequence: TGTGCCAGCAGTTCTGGCCGCGGCGGGGGGGTCAATGAGCAGTTCTTC. Its translation: CASSSGRGGGVNEQFF.

The CDR3 DNA reads TGTGCCAGCAGCGTAGAACAGAGGGGTGGCTACACCTTC. Its translation is CASSVEQRGGYTF. The chain has TRBV9 and TRBJ1-2; tentative D call: TRBD1 (5 bases). V lost 0 bases, J lost 7 bases, and 10 bases lay in between. The germline gives CDR1 SGDLS, CDR2 YYNGEE. There are 13 residues in the CDR3. Complete variable domain (other parts from reference TRBV9 and TRBJ1-2): DSGVTQTPKHLITATGQRVTLRCSPRSGDLSVYWYQQSLDQGLQFLIQYYNGEERAKGNILERFSAQQFPDLHSELNLSSLELGDSALYFCASSVEQRGGYTFGSGTRLTVV.

This chain links TRBV5-1 with TRBJ2-3; perhaps TRBD2 as D (6 bases). The V and J ends lost 4 bases and 10 bases respectively, with 16 bases between them. CDR1 SGHRS and CDR2 YFSETQ come from the germline V gene. The CDR3 runs to 13 residues. Here the CDR3 DNA reads TGCGCCAGCAGCCCTGGGGACTCCCGCCCGCAGTATTTT. Encoded protein: CASSPGDSRPQYF.

This chain connects TRBV6-1 to TRBJ2-7; D remains ambiguous. Deletions cut 6 bases from V and 3 bases from J, with 3 bases between. Germline CDR1 reads MNHNS; CDR2 reads SASEGT. The length of the CDR3 is 10 residues. The CDR3 here is CASSLYEQYF. CDR3 nucleotide sequence: TGTGCCAGCAGCCTCTACGAGCAGTACTTC.

V usage is TRBV28 and J usage is TRBJ2-1; TRBD2 matches at 7 bases. Germline assignment: CDR1 MDHEN and CDR2 SYDVKM. This CDR3 region has 13 residues. The V segment lost 8 bases and the J segment 1 base; nucleotides outside the gene matches: 2. Here the CDR3 reads CASGLGSYNEQFF. The CDR3 bases are TGTGCCAGCGGACTAGGTTCCTACAATGAGCAGTTCTTC.

CDR3 sequence: CASSQDRNSYEQYF. The CDR3 DNA follows: TGCGCCAGCAGCCAGGACCGAAATTCCTACGAGCAGTACTTC. The chain has TRBV4-3 and TRBJ2-7; D not certain. This CDR3 is built from 14 residues. CDR1 is LGHNA, CDR2 YSLEER, per germline. Trimming took 3 bases from V and 1 from J, leaving 10 bases between them.

The chain combines TRBV27 with TRBJ2-2, with a possible D match to TRBD1 (5 bases). This CDR3 is 15 amino acids long. Germline lookup yields CDR1 MNHEY and CDR2 SMNVEV (reference sequence). Trimming removed 4 bases at V and 7 bases at J, with 16 bases between. The CDR3 sequence: CASSSPVRALGELFF. CDR3 sequence (DNA): TGTGCCAGCAGTTCGCCCGTCAGGGCGCTCGGGGAGCTGTTTTTT.

The chain carries TRBV5-1 and TRBJ2-1, with D perhaps matching TRBD1 or TRBD2 (5 bases each). The CDR3 consists of 15 residues. Germline V gene data show CDR1 as SGHRS and CDR2 as YFSETQ. V was pared by 0 bases and J by 1 base, with 8 bases between. This chain's CDR3 is CASSLAWGSYNEQFF. DNA of the CDR3: TGCGCCAGCAGCTTGGCCTGGGGGTCCTACAATGAGCAGTTCTTC.

The V call is TRBV5-1, the J call TRBJ2-5; 12 bases match TRBD1. Trimming took 2 bases from V and 6 from J; bases not matched to a gene: 8. The CDR3 length is 16 residues. CDR1 is SGHRS and CDR2 is YFSETQ in the germline V gene. In DNA, the CDR3 is TGCGCCAGCAGCTTTGCCGGGACAGGGGGCTTAAAGACCCAGTACTTC. Amino acids: CASSFAGTGGLKTQYF. Variable domain in full (rest from reference TRBV5-1 and TRBJ2-5): KAGVTQTPRYLIKTRGQQVTLSCSPISGHRSVSWYQQTPGQGLQFLFEYFSETQRNKGNFPGRFSGRQFSNSRSEMNVSTLELGDSALYLCASSFAGTGGLKTQYFGPGTRLLVL.

This clone was seen only once. This chain uses TRBV5-6 with TRBJ2-3; a possible D gene is TRBD1 (5 bases). The V gene's germline CDR1 is SGHDT and CDR2 YYEEEE. V lost 0 bases and J 5 bases, leaving 13 bases between the germline ends. The CDR3 runs to 15 residues. CDR3 protein: CASSLDPGQGDTQYF. CDR3 nucleotide sequence: TGTGCCAGCAGCTTGGACCCAGGGCAGGGAGATACGCAGTATTTT.

V is TRBV18 and J is TRBJ2-7; 10 bases agree with TRBD2. This CDR3 is built from 14 residues. Germline-derived CDR1 and CDR2 are KGHSH and LQKENI. Germline trimming cut 8 bases from V and 7 bases from J; bases unmatched to any gene: 11. The CDR3 region is CASELAGTTGEQYF. In nucleotides, the CDR3 is TGTGCCAGCGAACTAGCGGGAACCACGGGAGAGCAGTACTTC.

This clone was seen a handful of times. V gene TRBV19 combines with J gene TRBJ1-1; D may be TRBD1 (6 bases). Germline V gives CDR1 LNHDA, CDR2 SQIVND (reference sequence). The CDR3 runs to 15 residues. Trimming removed 6 bases from V and 4 bases from J, with 18 bases in between. CDR3 amino acids: CASRSGGGRSTEAFF. CDR3 coding DNA: TGTGCCAGTAGATCGGGAGGGGGGCGAAGCACTGAAGCTTTCTTT.

The genes are TRBV30 and TRBJ2-3; 11 bases fit TRBD2. CDR3 size: 15 residues. V gave up 2 bases and J gave up 4 bases; unmatched junction bases: 5. Germline CDR1 is GTSNPN and CDR2 is SVGIG (reference sequence). The CDR3 region is CAWSSTSGVPDTQYF. The CDR3 DNA reads as TGTGCCTGGAGTTCGACTAGCGGGGTTCCAGATACGCAGTATTTT.

The V gene is TRBV28, the J gene TRBJ1-5; D might be TRBD1 (5 bases). This CDR3 has 17 amino acids. Germline CDR1 and CDR2: MDHEN and SYDVKM. Trimming removed 3 bases at V and 1 base at J, with 16 bases between. The CDR3 protein is CASSFRGRGTSNQPQHF. The CDR3 bases are TGTGCCAGCAGTTTCCGCGGGAGGGGAACGAGCAATCAGCCCCAGCATTTT.

The V gene is TRBV11-2, the J gene TRBJ2-3; TRBD2 matches at 9 bases. J lost 4 bases, V lost 3 bases, and 5 bases had no gene match. The CDR3 is made up of 15 amino acids. CDR1 and CDR2 from the germline V gene are SGHAT and FQNNGV. The CDR3 nucleotides are TGTGCCAGCAGCTTGGACGGACTAGCGCCAGATACGCAGTATTTT. This sequence encodes CASSLDGLAPDTQYF. Based on the CDR3 plus reference TRBV11-2 and TRBJ2-3, the full variable domain is EAGVAQSPRYKIIEKRQSVAFWCNPISGHATLYWYQQILGQGPKLLIQFQNNGVVDDSQLPKDRFSAERLKGVDSTLKIQPAKLEDSAVYLCASSLDGLAPDTQYFGPGTRLTVL.

This clone is medium-sized within its sample. This rearrangement joins TRBV6-5 to TRBJ2-1, with no clear D. Germline V lookup: CDR1 MNHEY, CDR2 SVGAGI. The CDR3 sequence is 12 residues long. With 4 bases removed from V and 5 bases from J, the gap between germline ends came to 6 bases. CDR3 protein: CASSSTNNEQFF. Written as DNA, the CDR3 is TGTGCCAGCAGTTCCACGAACAATGAGCAGTTCTTC.

This clone has just one count. The rearrangement links TRBV7-8 to TRBJ2-5; 8 nucleotides agree with TRBD2. J lost 7 bases, V lost 4 bases, and 8 bases had no gene match. The CDR3 spans 14 residues. Germline lookup yields CDR1 SGHVS and CDR2 FQNEAQ. The CDR3 bases are TGTGCCAGCAGCTCTAGGACTAGCCCCGGGACCCAGTACTTC. Protein: CASSSRTSPGTQYF.

For the CDR3, the DNA is TGTGCCAGCAGTCTCAGGACTAGCGGGAGCTCCTACAATGAGCAGTTCTTC. Translation gives CASSLRTSGSSYNEQFF. The chain combines TRBV11-2 with TRBJ2-1; TRBD2 matches 13 bases. V was pared by 6 bases and J by 0 bases, with 5 bases of the junction left unmatched. Germline assignment: CDR1 SGHAT and CDR2 FQNNGV. The CDR3 has 17 residues.